These T cell receptor beta chains were read from a single sample in a study of Tregs in tolerant kidney transplant recipients. Sequencing used immunoSEQ multiplex PCR; TCRdb keeps in-frame clones, though not all of them. Of 80,000 or so clones in the sample, roughly 91% are singletons; the top ten hold 1.5% to 2%. This material consisted of CD4+ T cells from blood (PBMCs), taken 24 months after the transplant. The receptors were sampled from a human patient who received a combined kidney and bone marrow transplant. Some T cells may be transferred from the graft donor. The CDR3 runs from the conserved cysteine through the conserved F or W. Each record gives: V gene, D gene, clone size, J gene, CDR3 protein, CDR3 DNA. The D gene is left open where the match is weak. For some rows the clone size is stated as once, few or many, or as a class when expanded; others skip it.

V: TRBV27
D: TRBD2
size: -
J: TRBJ2-3
CDR3: CANPRHKAGDPPDTQYF
DNA: TGTGCCAACCCGAGACATAAAGCGGGAGACCCCCCAGATACGCAGTATTTT

V: TRBV11-2
D: TRBD2
size: once
J: TRBJ2-1
CDR3: CASSSGLAGGVQFF
DNA: TGTGCCAGCAGCTCAGGACTAGCGGGGGGGGTCCAGTTCTTC

V: TRBV9
D: TRBD1
size: -
J: TRBJ2-4
CDR3: CASSSPGGLAKNIQYF
DNA: TGTGCCAGCAGCTCCCCAGGGGGCCTAGCCAAAAACATTCAGTACTTC

V: TRBV7-2
D: -
size: -
J: TRBJ2-3
CDR3: CASSVNGGDTQYF
DNA: TGTGCCAGCAGCGTAAACGGAGGGGATACGCAGTATTTT

V: TRBV4-1
D: -
size: -
J: TRBJ2-5
CDR3: CASSQGEQGSQETQYF
DNA: TGCGCCAGCAGCCAAGGTGAACAGGGAAGCCAAGAGACCCAGTACTTC

V: TRBV12-2
D: -
size: -
J: TRBJ1-2
CDR3: CASRPGVADGYTF
DNA: TGTGCAAGTCGCCCCGGGGTGGCAGATGGCTACACCTTC

V: TRBV28
D: -
size: -
J: TRBJ2-7
CDR3: CASRPPGQGHEQYF
DNA: TGTGCCAGCAGACCCCCCGGACAAGGGCATGAGCAGTACTTC

V: TRBV7-2
D: -
size: -
J: TRBJ2-3
CDR3: CASSLFRREAQYF
DNA: TGTGCCAGCAGCTTATTTAGGAGGGAGGCGCAGTATTTT

V: TRBV6-5
D: -
size: -
J: TRBJ2-3
CDR3: CASMALARNTQYF
DNA: TGTGCCAGCATGGCGCTAGCGAGGAATACGCAGTATTTT

V: TRBV5-1
D: -
size: -
J: TRBJ2-3
CDR3: CASSLVQAGTDTQYF
DNA: TGCGCCAGCAGCTTGGTTCAGGCCGGCACAGATACGCAGTATTTT

V: TRBV14
D: -
size: -
J: TRBJ1-2
CDR3: CASSPRYRDYGYTF
DNA: TGTGCCAGCAGCCCCAGGTACAGGGACTATGGCTACACCTTC

V: TRBV7-9
D: -
size: -
J: TRBJ2-6
CDR3: CASSLRGTGANVLTF
DNA: TGTGCCAGCAGCTTACGAGGAACTGGGGCCAACGTCCTGACTTTC

V: TRBV6-1
D: TRBD1
size: once
J: TRBJ1-6
CDR3: CASSEFQGQGYSPLHF
DNA: TGTGCCAGCAGTGAGTTTCAGGGACAGGGGTATTCCCCCCTCCACTTT

V: TRBV19
D: TRBD2
size: -
J: TRBJ2-2
CDR3: CASSSFTSGGNTGELFF
DNA: TGTGCCAGTAGTTCGTTCACTAGCGGGGGGAACACCGGGGAGCTGTTTTTT

V: TRBV9
D: TRBD2
size: -
J: TRBJ2-2
CDR3: CASSVGLAVNTGELFF
DNA: TGTGCCAGCAGCGTCGGTCTAGCGGTGAACACCGGGGAGCTGTTTTTT

V: TRBV5-1
D: TRBD2
size: -
J: TRBJ2-4
CDR3: CASSLRTSGGPTPTLAKNIQYF
DNA: TGCGCCAGCAGCTTAAGGACTAGCGGGGGCCCGACCCCCACTTTAGCCAAAAACATTCAGTACTTC

V: TRBV7-2
D: TRBD1
size: -
J: TRBJ1-6
CDR3: CASSLVVRGSDNSPLHF
DNA: TGTGCCAGCAGCTTAGTGGTCAGGGGGTCGGATAATTCACCCCTCCACTTT

V: TRBV6-6
D: -
size: -
J: TRBJ2-3
CDR3: CASSGGLGTDTQYF
DNA: TGTGCCAGCAGTGGCGGACTGGGCACAGATACGCAGTATTTT

V: TRBV6-5
D: -
size: -
J: TRBJ1-5
CDR3: CASSYTPGYQPQHF
DNA: TGTGCCAGCAGTTACACCCCAGGTTATCAGCCCCAGCATTTT

V: TRBV5-5
D: -
size: -
J: TRBJ2-7
CDR3: CASSFLQGYEQYF
DNA: TGTGCCAGCAGCTTCCTCCAGGGTTACGAGCAGTACTTC

V: TRBV2
D: TRBD1
size: few
J: TRBJ1-3
CDR3: CASSPTGAGNTIYF
DNA: TGTGCCAGCAGCCCGACAGGGGCTGGAAACACCATATATTTT

V: TRBV27
D: TRBD1
size: once
J: TRBJ2-5
CDR3: CASSSDRDGETQYF
DNA: TGTGCCAGCAGTTCGGACAGGGACGGAGAGACCCAGTACTTC

V: TRBV5-1
D: -
size: -
J: TRBJ2-7
CDR3: CASHGGGFNEQYF
DNA: TGCGCCAGTCACGGTGGGGGCTTCAACGAGCAGTACTTC

V: TRBV7-9
D: -
size: -
J: TRBJ1-3
CDR3: CASSLVTVGYAGNTIYF
DNA: TGTGCCAGCAGCTTAGTAACCGTGGGCTATGCTGGAAACACCATATATTTT

V: TRBV5-1
D: TRBD1
size: -
J: TRBJ2-2
CDR3: CASSSVSGTVNTGELFF
DNA: TGCGCCAGCAGCTCAGTTTCCGGGACAGTGAACACCGGGGAGCTGTTTTTT

V: TRBV10-3
D: TRBD1
size: -
J: TRBJ2-4
CDR3: CAASDRSVGNIQYF
DNA: TGTGCCGCCTCGGACAGGTCGGTCGGAAACATTCAGTACTTC

V: TRBV18
D: -
size: few
J: TRBJ1-2
CDR3: CASSPSQGNYGYTF
DNA: TGTGCCAGCTCACCCTCGCAGGGAAACTATGGCTACACCTTC

V: TRBV7-6
D: -
size: -
J: TRBJ2-1
CDR3: CASSLVESGAEQFF
DNA: TGTGCCAGCAGCTTAGTAGAGTCTGGGGCTGAGCAGTTCTTC

V: TRBV15
D: -
size: -
J: TRBJ1-2
CDR3: CATSRDRGYTF
DNA: TGTGCCACCAGCAGAGACCGGGGCTACACCTTC

V: TRBV5-1
D: -
size: -
J: TRBJ1-3
CDR3: CASRTSTVGNTIYF
DNA: TGCGCCAGCAGAACCTCGACAGTTGGAAACACCATATATTTT

V: TRBV30
D: -
size: -
J: TRBJ1-1
CDR3: CAWSVRGAGTEAFF
DNA: TGTGCCTGGAGTGTACGGGGGGCGGGCACTGAAGCTTTCTTT

V: TRBV9
D: -
size: -
J: TRBJ1-2
CDR3: CASSVDRVGYTF
DNA: TGTGCCAGCAGCGTAGACAGAGTGGGCTACACCTTC

V: TRBV28
D: -
size: -
J: TRBJ1-2
CDR3: CASSLAGYGYTF
DNA: TGTGCCAGCAGTTTGGCGGGGTATGGCTACACCTTC

V: TRBV7-3
D: TRBD2
size: -
J: TRBJ2-3
CDR3: CASSSPTSGSGDTQYF
DNA: TGTGCCAGCAGCTCACCCACTAGCGGGAGTGGAGATACGCAGTATTTT

V: TRBV2
D: -
size: once
J: TRBJ1-1
CDR3: CASSEALRGAGTEAFF
DNA: TGTGCCAGCAGTGAAGCGCTCCGGGGGGCAGGGACTGAAGCTTTCTTT

V: TRBV11-3
D: TRBD1
size: -
J: TRBJ1-2
CDR3: CASSRQGDYYGYTF
DNA: TGTGCCAGCAGTAGACAGGGGGATTACTATGGCTACACCTTC

V: TRBV12-1
D: -
size: -
J: TRBJ1-2
CDR3: CASTSGPCSYGYTF
DNA: TGTGCCAGCACTAGCGGGCCATGTTCCTATGGCTACACCTTC

V: TRBV5-5
D: -
size: -
J: TRBJ2-7
CDR3: CASSYPFPGIGTYEQYF
DNA: TGTGCCAGCAGCTACCCATTCCCAGGGATTGGGACCTACGAGCAGTACTTC

V: TRBV28
D: TRBD1
size: -
J: TRBJ1-1
CDR3: CASSLTRGQFAGDTEAFF
DNA: TGTGCCAGCAGTTTAACAAGGGGACAGTTCGCCGGGGACACTGAAGCTTTCTTT

V: TRBV25-1
D: -
size: -
J: TRBJ1-2
CDR3: CASRPTGLYGYTF
DNA: TGTGCCAGCAGACCGACAGGCCTCTATGGCTACACCTTC

V: TRBV4-3
D: TRBD2
size: -
J: TRBJ2-7
CDR3: CASSRASGPYEQYF
DNA: TGCGCCAGCAGCCGAGCTAGCGGACCATACGAGCAGTACTTC

V: TRBV7-9
D: -
size: -
J: TRBJ1-2
CDR3: CASSLGDYGYTF
DNA: TGTGCCAGCAGCTTAGGCGACTATGGCTACACCTTC

V: TRBV27
D: -
size: -
J: TRBJ1-1
CDR3: CASSSNTGPEAFF
DNA: TGTGCCAGCAGTTCAAATACAGGGCCTGAAGCTTTCTTT

V: TRBV2
D: TRBD1
size: -
J: TRBJ2-2
CDR3: CASTQQGFTGELFF
DNA: TGTGCCAGCACCCAACAGGGGTTCACCGGGGAGCTGTTTTTT

V: TRBV7-7
D: -
size: once
J: TRBJ2-5
CDR3: CASSLDSQETQYF
DNA: TGTGCCAGCAGCTTAGACAGTCAAGAGACCCAGTACTTC

V: TRBV6-5
D: -
size: -
J: TRBJ1-6
CDR3: CASSWRSTTYNSPLHF
DNA: TGTGCCAGCAGTTGGAGGTCAACTACCTATAATTCACCCCTCCACTTT

V: TRBV6-8
D: -
size: -
J: TRBJ1-5
CDR3: CASSYSFRGSQPQHF
DNA: TGTGCCAGCAGTTACTCCTTCAGGGGTAGTCAGCCCCAGCATTTT

V: TRBV30
D: TRBD1
size: -
J: TRBJ1-6
CDR3: CAWRTDRGLSPLHF
DNA: TGTGCCTGGAGGACGGACAGGGGGCTTTCCCCCCTCCACTTT

V: TRBV29-1
D: TRBD2
size: -
J: TRBJ2-1
CDR3: CSVEGTSGANEQFF
DNA: TGCAGCGTTGAAGGGACTAGCGGGGCCAATGAGCAGTTCTTC

V: TRBV27
D: TRBD1
size: -
J: TRBJ2-7
CDR3: CASSSAGGESYEQYF
DNA: TGTGCCAGCAGTTCCGCAGGGGGCGAATCCTACGAGCAGTACTTC

V: TRBV2
D: -
size: once
J: TRBJ2-5
CDR3: CASSEMGQPGETQYF
DNA: TGTGCCAGCAGTGAAATGGGACAACCAGGGGAGACCCAGTACTTC

V: TRBV15
D: TRBD1
size: -
J: TRBJ1-4
CDR3: CATSRGDRGHEKLFF
DNA: TGTGCCACCAGCAGAGGGGACAGGGGTCATGAAAAACTGTTTTTT

V: TRBV30
D: -
size: -
J: TRBJ2-3
CDR3: CAWSVQGVTDTQYF
DNA: TGTGCCTGGAGTGTACAGGGAGTTACAGATACGCAGTATTTT

V: TRBV6-5
D: TRBD1
size: once
J: TRBJ1-6
CDR3: CASGQGLTPLHF
DNA: TGTGCCAGTGGACAGGGGCTTACACCCCTCCACTTT

V: TRBV7-2
D: TRBD2
size: -
J: TRBJ2-7
CDR3: CASSSFQGLADSYEQYF
DNA: TGTGCCAGCAGCTCCTTTCAGGGCCTAGCGGACTCCTACGAGCAGTACTTC

V: TRBV5-1
D: -
size: -
J: TRBJ2-3
CDR3: CASSLIIAALSTDTQYF
DNA: TGCGCCAGCAGCTTAATAATAGCGGCTCTAAGCACAGATACGCAGTATTTT

V: TRBV6-5
D: TRBD1
size: -
J: TRBJ2-1
CDR3: CASSPRQGAGEQFF
DNA: TGTGCCAGCAGTCCCCGACAGGGGGCGGGTGAGCAGTTCTTC

V: TRBV7-2
D: -
size: -
J: TRBJ2-5
CDR3: CASSFTVETQYF
DNA: TGTGCCAGCAGCTTCACAGTGGAGACCCAGTACTTC

V: TRBV7-6
D: TRBD1
size: -
J: TRBJ2-3
CDR3: CASSHRGNTQYF
DNA: TGTGCCAGCAGCCACAGGGGAAATACGCAGTATTTT

V: TRBV6-1
D: -
size: -
J: TRBJ2-7
CDR3: CASSSVADSYEQYF
DNA: TGTGCCAGCAGTTCCGTAGCGGACTCCTACGAGCAGTACTTC